These 16 T cell receptor beta chains originate from one sample sequenced in a study of T cell repertoires in cytomegalovirus infection. The antigens these receptors bind are not known. TCRdb processed the reads anew with MiXCR; each CDR3 protein has one entry. The table lists 650,000 to 850,000 distinct CDR3 sequences, 25% to 35% of them singletons. The sample here was cultured CD8+ T cells from PBMCs, taken from culture after CMV antigen stimulation. The origin of the receptors is a human donor in good health (CMV status not recorded). Some clones in this sample may be carry-over from other donors' samples.

In its sample, this clonotype was seen a few times. The chain links TRBV20-1 to TRBJ1-5, with D unresolved. The germline CDR1 and CDR2 sequences are DFQATT and SNEGSKA (reference sequence). The CDR3 is made up of 14 amino acids. The V end lost 5 bases, the J end lost 7 bases, and 18 bases lay between the germline ends. The CDR3: CSAEDPFFAQPQHF. DNA for the CDR3: TGCAGTGCTGAGGACCCCTTCTTTGCACAGCCCCAGCATTTT.

This clonotype was seen a single time. The rearrangement joins TRBV4-3 to TRBJ1-2, with TRBD1 identical over 8 bases. Per germline, CDR1 LGHNA and CDR2 YSLEER. The CDR3 is 14 amino acids. The V and J ends lost 1 base and 6 bases, in that order; junction bases with no gene match: 4. The CDR3 region has the DNA TGCGCCAGCAGCCAAGGGACAGGGTGGCATGGCTACACCTTC. Translated: CASSQGTGWHGYTF.

This clonotype was counted a few times. The chain recombines TRBV13 with TRBJ2-7; D is perhaps TRBD2 (5 bases). The CDR3 covers 14 residues. The V and J ends lost 3 bases and 0 bases respectively, with 9 bases between them. CDR1 is PRHDT and CDR2 is FYEKMQ in the germline V gene (reference sequence). CDR3 coding DNA: TGTGCCAGCAGCTTCGGAGGAGCCTCCTACGAGCAGTACTTC. It codes for CASSFGGASYEQYF. Complete variable domain (other parts from reference TRBV13 and TRBJ2-7): AAGVIQSPRHLIKEKRETATLKCYPIPRHDTVYWYQQGPGQDPQFLISFYEKMQSDKGSIPDRFSAQQFSDYHSELNMSSLELGDSALYFCASSFGGASYEQYFGPGTRLTVT.

This clonotype has just a few counts. The gene calls are TRBV7-9 and TRBJ1-1, with D unresolved. Trimming pared 3 bases from V and 0 bases from J, leaving 14 bases between. The CDR3 consists of 16 residues. CDR1 and CDR2 (germline): SEHNR, FQNEAQ (reference sequence). The CDR3 is CASSFPATGMNTEAFF. CDR3 coding DNA: TGTGCCAGCAGCTTTCCTGCGACGGGGATGAACACTGAAGCTTTCTTT.

The genes are TRBV20-1 and TRBJ2-1; TRBD2 matches 9 bases. Losses at the gene ends were 5 bases for V and 8 bases for J; bases not matched to a gene: 13. CDR3 length: 15 residues. The germline V gene has CDR1 DFQATT and CDR2 SNEGSKA (reference sequence). The CDR3 DNA sequence: TGCAGTGCTTCGACCCTGGGGCTAGCGGGGTATGAGCAGTTCTTC. This sequence encodes CSASTLGLAGYEQFF.

At least ten counts were recorded for this clonotype. This chain uses TRBV19 with TRBJ2-1, with unresolved D. Trimming cost V 10 bases and J 3 bases, with 13 bases left between them. This CDR3 comprises 13 residues. Germline-derived CDR1 and CDR2 are LNHDA and SQIVND (reference sequence). The CDR3 loop is CATVNVRYNEQFF. CDR3 nucleotide sequence: TGTGCCACCGTGAATGTTCGCTACAATGAGCAGTTCTTC.

CDR3 region: CASSSSRLAETTDTQYF. The CDR3 DNA is TGTGCCAGCAGTTCCTCCCGACTAGCGGAGACCACAGATACGCAGTATTTT. V gene TRBV27 combines with J gene TRBJ2-3; 9 bases fit TRBD2. This CDR3 comprises 17 residues. The germline V gene encodes CDR1 MNHEY and CDR2 SMNVEV (reference sequence). Trimming removed 4 bases from V and 2 bases from J; junction bases left unmatched: 10.

This clonotype was counted only a few times. This chain uses TRBV6-5 with TRBJ2-3; 9 bases match TRBD1. The CDR3 consists of 15 residues. From germline, CDR1 is MNHEY and CDR2 SVGAGI. V was pared by 6 bases and J by 2 bases, with 6 bases of the junction left unmatched. The CDR3 is CASSLWDRATDTQYF. The DNA of the CDR3 is TGTGCCAGCAGCCTCTGGGACAGGGCCACAGATACGCAGTATTTT.

This clonotype appeared a single time. V and J are TRBV12-3 or TRBV12-4 and TRBJ2-1; 13 nucleotides align to TRBD2. The CDR3 length is 17 residues. Trimming at V came to 6 bases and at J to 7 bases, leaving 12 bases not matched to a gene. CDR3 sequence (DNA): TGTGCCAGCAGCCGGATACTAGCGGGGGGGCATGGGAATGAGCAGTTCTTC. Amino acids: CASSRILAGGHGNEQFF.

This clonotype was detected a few times. The chain carries TRBV15 and TRBJ2-1; tentative D call: TRBD2 (5 bases). Germline-derived CDR1 and CDR2 are LNHNV and YYDKDF (reference sequence). CDR3 length equals 11 residues. Trimming took 6 bases from V and 9 from J, leaving 9 bases between them. The CDR3 nucleotides read TGTGCCACCAGGGACCGGGGTGAGCAGTTCTTC. It yields the protein CATRDRGEQFF.

This clonotype was seen more than once but under ten times. This chain joins TRBV6-1 and TRBJ1-3; unclear D gene. From germline, CDR1 is MNHNS and CDR2 SASEGT. The CDR3 runs to 13 residues. Trimming took off 11 bases at V and 0 bases at J, with 11 bases between the two ends. The CDR3 spells CALASSSGNTIYF. In DNA form, the CDR3 reads TGTGCCCTGGCGTCCAGCTCTGGAAACACCATATATTTT.

J is TRBJ2-2 and V is TRBV6-6, with 13 bases fitting TRBD2. J lost 5 bases, V lost 0 bases, and 9 bases had no gene match. The CDR3 sequence is 19 residues long. Looked up from germline, CDR1 is MNHNY and CDR2 is SVGAGI (reference sequence). The DNA of the CDR3 is TGTGCCAGCAGTTACTCCTGGACTAGCGGGAGTGCTTGGACCGGGGAGCTGTTTTTT. This encodes CASSYSWTSGSAWTGELFF.

This clonotype showed up many times. The gene calls are TRBV7-6 and TRBJ2-3, with D uncertain. Trimming cost V 4 bases and J 2 bases, with 16 bases left between them. The CDR3 loop spans 16 amino acids. Germline CDR1 is SGHVS and CDR2 is FNYEAQ. The CDR3 sequence: CASSSRSESLTDTQYF. CDR3 in DNA: TGTGCCAGCAGCTCCAGATCAGAGAGCCTCACAGATACGCAGTATTTT.

This clonotype was found a few times. The chain couples TRBV24-1 to TRBJ2-1, with TRBD2 matching 13 bases. Per germline, CDR1 KGHDR and CDR2 SFDVKD. With 4 bases clipped from V and 10 bases from J, the junction kept 12 bases outside the gene matches. This CDR3 spans 17 amino acids. CDR3: CATSEPAGTSGVGEQFF. CDR3 DNA: TGTGCCACCAGTGAGCCCGCCGGGACTAGCGGGGTGGGGGAGCAGTTCTTC.

The V and J genes are TRBV9 and TRBJ1-1, with D unclear. The germline V and J ends were trimmed by 0 bases and 14 bases, with 20 bases remaining between them. The length of the CDR3 is 14 residues. Germline V gene data show CDR1 as SGDLS and CDR2 as YYNGEE. The CDR3 coding sequence is TGTGCCAGCAGCGTAGATCGCACGGACGTGGTAAGGTTCTTT. Amino acids: CASSVDRTDVVRFF.

The genes are TRBV5-8 and TRBJ2-5; TRBD1 matches 9 bases. J was trimmed by 4 bases and V by 3 bases; bases with no gene match: 10. The germline gives CDR1 SGHTS, CDR2 YDEGEE. The CDR3 extends over 16 amino acids. The chain's CDR3 is CASSWGPGTGTETQYF. In DNA, the CDR3 is TGTGCCAGCAGCTGGGGGCCCGGGACAGGGACAGAGACCCAGTACTTC.